The 27 T cell receptor beta chains in this list originate from one sample, sequenced in a study of human T cells and chemical hapten exposure. Specified time point: patch test 2, 6 weeks after DPC sensitization. Treatment noted: therapeutic diphenylcyclopropenone sensitization with weekly scalp DPC. Each CDR3 protein gets one entry after TCRdb re-called the RACE reads with MiXCR. The data show approximately 82,000 distinct CDR3 sequences, with 6.5% to 8% seen just once and approximately 1.3% held by the top ten. The sample in question was whole blood, obtained in connection with sensitization to the hapten diphenylcyclopropenone (DPC). The receptor source for this set is a woman aged 25 to 39 with alopecia areata. Some clones in this sample may be carry-over from other donors' samples.

This sequence joins TRBV15 and TRBJ2-7; D gene uncertain. V was pared by 0 bases and J by 0 bases, with 6 bases between. Germline V lookup: CDR1 LNHNV, CDR2 YYDKDF (reference sequence). This CDR3 has 14 amino acids. CDR3 region: CATSRESPSYEQYF. The CDR3 bases are TGTGCCACCAGCAGAGAAAGTCCCTCCTACGAGCAGTACTTC.

The sample holds many counts of this clonotype. Written as DNA, the CDR3 is TGTGCCACCAGCAGACACCAAGAGACCCAGTACTTC. Translated: CATSRHQETQYF. The gene calls are TRBV15 and TRBJ2-5; D uncertain. The CDR3 has 12 residues. Trimming removed 2 bases from V and 0 bases from J, with 1 base in between. Germline values: CDR1 LNHNV, CDR2 YYDKDF (reference sequence).

The gene calls are TRBV3-1 and TRBJ2-1; D uncertain. This CDR3 has 15 residues. The germline V and J ends were trimmed by 1 base and 0 bases, with 7 bases remaining between them. Germline V gene sequence: CDR1 LGHDT, CDR2 YNNKEL (reference sequence). The CDR3 DNA follows: TGTGCCAGCAGCCAAGGGGTGAGCTCCTACAATGAGCAGTTCTTC. Encoded protein: CASSQGVSSYNEQFF.

This chain connects TRBV5-1 to TRBJ2-2; 9 bases fit TRBD2. Germline loops: CDR1 SGHRS, CDR2 YFSETQ. J was trimmed by 0 bases and V by 2 bases; bases with no gene match: 2. The CDR3 covers 16 residues. CDR3 DNA: TGCGCCAGCAGCTTCTTAGCGGGGGCGAACACCGGGGAGCTGTTTTTT. Amino acids: CASSFLAGANTGELFF.

In this sample, this clonotype turned up a few times. The V gene is TRBV30, the J gene TRBJ1-1, with 9 bases identical to TRBD1. CDR1 is GTSNPN, CDR2 SVGIG, per germline (reference sequence). This CDR3 spans 15 amino acids. J was trimmed by 3 bases and V by 0 bases; bases with no gene match: 5. The CDR3 region is CAWSVSDRGDTEAFF. The CDR3 region has the DNA TGTGCCTGGAGTGTGTCCGACAGGGGGGACACTGAAGCTTTCTTT.

This clonotype was observed many times. V gene TRBV20-1 combines with J gene TRBJ1-2, with a tentative D call TRBD1 (5 bases). V was pared by 3 bases and J by 4 bases, with 18 bases between. The CDR3 is 15 amino acids. Germline CDR1 reads DFQATT; CDR2 reads SNEGSKA (reference sequence). The CDR3 bases are TGCAGTGCTAGCCCCGCAGGGAGGGACGGCTATGGCTACACCTTC. Its protein is CSASPAGRDGYGYTF.

This clonotype was seen a few times. V usage is TRBV13 and J usage is TRBJ1-1; the D gene is possibly TRBD1 (5 bases). Germline-derived CDR1 and CDR2 are PRHDT and FYEKMQ (reference sequence). V was pared by 5 bases and J by 1 base, with 20 bases between. This CDR3 has 17 amino acids. The CDR3 region has the DNA TGTGCCAGCAGCCTAGACCGCGTAGGGGCCCCGAACACTGAAGCTTTCTTT. It codes for CASSLDRVGAPNTEAFF.

This clonotype was picked up many times. The V gene is TRBV6-2 or TRBV6-3, the J gene TRBJ1-1; tentatively, D is TRBD1 (5 bases). This CDR3 contains 14 residues. CDR1 and CDR2 (germline): MNHEY, SVGEGT. V lost 2 bases, J lost 2 bases, and 9 bases lay in between. The CDR3 sequence is CASSYGGENTEAFF. The CDR3 nucleotides are TGTGCCAGCAGTTACGGAGGGGAAAACACTGAAGCTTTCTTT.

On this clonotype itself: A read error is possible here, since a much larger clone lies one base away. The gene calls are TRBV5-1 and TRBJ2-6; no clear D gene. V was shortened by 0 bases and J by 10 bases, with 20 bases between the two germline ends. The CDR3 runs 17 residues. In germline, CDR1 is SGHRS, CDR2 YFSETQ. The CDR3, as DNA: TGCGCCAGCAGCTTGGACTGGATCCCGGAAAGGAGTAACGTCCTGACTTTC. This encodes CASSLDWIPERSNVLTF.

This clonotype has ten or more counts. This chain links TRBV16 with TRBJ2-7, with TRBD1 matching over 8 bases. Trimming cost V 5 bases and J 4 bases; bases outside gene matches: 10. Germline CDR1 KGHSY, CDR2 FQNENV. The CDR3 spans 15 residues. CDR3 nucleotide sequence: TGTGCCAGCAGCGTAAATGACAGGGGAGTATACGAGCAGTACTTC. Translating gives CASSVNDRGVYEQYF.

The gene calls are TRBV11-2 and TRBJ2-3; D may match TRBD1 or TRBD2 (7 bases each). The length of the CDR3 is 15 residues. V gave up 2 bases and J gave up 4 bases, with 13 bases separating them. Germline CDR1 reads SGHAT; CDR2 reads FQNNGV. The CDR3 spells CASSLTGRGPDTQYF. The CDR3 nucleotides are TGTGCCAGCAGCTTAACAGGGAGGGGGCCAGATACGCAGTATTTT.

The table lists this clonotype with many counts. The chain has TRBV6-6 and TRBJ2-3; TRBD2 agrees at 11 bases. The ends lost 0 bases at V and 1 base at J; junction bases unmatched: 3. The CDR3 length is 17 residues. The germline V gene encodes CDR1 MNHNY and CDR2 SVGAGI (reference sequence). CDR3 residues: CASSYSIAGGRTDTQYF. CDR3 nucleotide sequence: TGTGCCAGCAGTTACTCGATAGCGGGGGGGCGCACAGATACGCAGTATTTT.

This chain connects TRBV5-4 to TRBJ2-3; D is ambiguous. The germline gives CDR1 SGHNT, CDR2 YYREEE (reference sequence). This CDR3 has 15 residues. Deletions cut 0 bases from V and 0 bases from J, with 8 bases between. The CDR3, as DNA: TGTGCCAGCAGCTTGGTACAGACTAGCACAGATACGCAGTATTTT. This sequence encodes CASSLVQTSTDTQYF. The full variable domain, rest sourced from reference TRBV5-4 and TRBJ2-3, is ETGVTQSPTHLIKTRGQQVTLRCSSQSGHNTVSWYQQALGQGPQFIFQYYREEENGRGNFPPRFSGLQFPNYSSELNVNALELDDSALYLCASSLVQTSTDTQYFGPGTRLTVL.

This clonotype was detected ten times or more. The rearrangement links TRBV7-9 to TRBJ2-3; 9 bases are shared with TRBD1. Germline CDR1 and CDR2: SEHNR and FQNEAQ (reference sequence). J lost 1 base, V lost 5 bases, and 10 bases had no gene match. The CDR3 runs 17 residues. CDR3 nucleotides: TGTGCCAGCAGCCAGAGACGCCGGGACAGGGGCACAGATACGCAGTATTTT. Its protein product is CASSQRRRDRGTDTQYF.

There are many counts of this clonotype. J is TRBJ2-5 and V is TRBV2; maybe TRBD1 (6 bases). Trimming cost V 5 bases and J 1 base, with 14 bases left between them. Germline CDR1 is SNHLY and CDR2 is FYNNEI. The CDR3 spans 15 residues. CDR3 region: CASSYLDRIQETQYF. CDR3 sequence (DNA): TGTGCCAGCAGTTATTTAGACAGGATCCAAGAGACCCAGTACTTC.

This clonotype has a handful of counts. The rearrangement links TRBV6-5 to TRBJ1-1, with D possibly matching TRBD1 (6 bases). The V gene's germline CDR1 is MNHEY and CDR2 SVGAGI. The germline V and J ends were trimmed by 9 bases and 0 bases, with 11 bases remaining between them. The CDR3 is 13 residues long. This CDR3 reads CASNRDLNTEAFF. In nucleotides, the CDR3 is TGTGCCAGTAACAGGGATCTGAACACTGAAGCTTTCTTT.

This clonotype was seen repeatedly, ten times or more. The V call is TRBV7-3, the J call TRBJ2-2; no firm D call. Trimming removed 1 base at V and 2 bases at J, with 5 bases between. The germline gives CDR1 SGHTA, CDR2 FQGTGA. The CDR3 has 14 amino acids. The CDR3 sequence: CASSLKANTGELFF. The DNA of the CDR3 is TGTGCCAGCAGCTTAAAGGCAAACACCGGGGAGCTGTTTTTT.

This clonotype came up many times. This chain connects TRBV10-3 to TRBJ1-3; D not resolved. The ends were cut back, 2 bases at V and 0 bases at J, with 8 bases in the middle. Germline loops: CDR1 ENHRY, CDR2 SYGVKD. This CDR3 has 15 amino acids. CDR3 coding DNA: TGTGCCATCAGTGAGACATCTAACTCTGGAAACACCATATATTTT. Protein product: CAISETSNSGNTIYF.

This clonotype has ten or more counts. The CDR3 loop reads CASSFGTDEAFF. The CDR3 region has the DNA TGCGCCAGCAGCTTTGGGACAGATGAAGCTTTCTTT. The chain carries TRBV5-1 and TRBJ1-1; TRBD1 matches 7 bases. The CDR3 is made up of 12 amino acids. CDR1 is SGHRS, CDR2 YFSETQ, per germline. J lost 7 bases, V lost 2 bases, and 2 bases had no gene match.

This clonotype was counted ten times or more. The chain links TRBV20-1 to TRBJ2-5; a weak D match, TRBD2 (7 bases). Germline-derived CDR1 and CDR2 are DFQATT and SNEGSKA (reference sequence). V gave up 4 bases and J gave up 6 bases, with 21 bases separating them. This CDR3 contains 15 residues. This CDR3 is CSATPVTGGSKTQYF. The CDR3 region has the DNA TGCAGTGCTACGCCCGTGACGGGGGGCAGTAAGACCCAGTACTTC.

V is TRBV19 and J is TRBJ2-1; no firm D call. V was pared by 9 bases and J by 3 bases, with 9 bases between. Germline V gene sequence: CDR1 LNHDA, CDR2 SQIVND (reference sequence). The CDR3 is 12 amino acids. CDR3 nucleotides: TGTGCCAGCACGAGAAACTACAATGAGCAGTTCTTC. It yields the protein CASTRNYNEQFF.

This clonotype was detected a few times. The rearrangement joins TRBV12-3 or TRBV12-4 to TRBJ1-1, with D possibly being TRBD1 (5 bases). The CDR3 is 15 residues long. The V and J ends lost 1 base and 10 bases respectively, with 19 bases between them. Here the CDR3 DNA reads TGTGCCAGCAGTTTAGTTGTATGGGCAGGGCAGGGAGCTTTCTTT. Protein sequence: CASSLVVWAGQGAFF.

This clonotype was detected ten times or more. This sequence joins TRBV30 and TRBJ1-1; D gene ambiguous. CDR1 and CDR2 from the germline V gene are GTSNPN and SVGIG (reference sequence). Trimming removed 3 bases at V and 5 bases at J, with 7 bases between. There are 11 residues in the CDR3. The CDR3 nucleotides read TGTGCCTGGAGGATAGGGACTGAAGCTTTCTTT. Protein product: CAWRIGTEAFF.

This clonotype came up many times. This chain uses TRBV18 with TRBJ1-1, with unresolved D. The CDR3 totals 12 residues. With 0 bases removed from V and 6 bases from J, the gap between germline ends came to 5 bases. The germline CDR1 and CDR2 sequences are KGHSH and LQKENI. CDR3 bases: TGTGCCAGCTCACCACCTTCGCCTGAAGCTTTCTTT. Translated, it gives CASSPPSPEAFF.

As to this clonotype: The CDR3 carries no conserved terminal phenylalanine or tryptophan, so it likely arises from a read error. Because the CDR3's place on the DNA is in doubt, the DNA is left out and the CDR3 is given as listed by TCRdb. V gene TRBV14 combines with J gene TRBJ1-2; the DNA was not used to check the table's D call, TRBD1. Inclusive of both ends, the CDR3 amounts to 11 amino acids. The germline CDR1 and CDR2 sequences are SGHDN and FVKESK. The chain's CDR3 is CASSQWASGAS.

This clonotype was seen a handful of times. The chain couples TRBV6-6 to TRBJ1-2; D is uncertain. V shed 6 bases and J shed 4 bases, with 12 bases lying between them. The germline V gene has CDR1 MNHNY and CDR2 SVGAGI (reference sequence). The CDR3 length is 13 residues. CDR3 protein: CASSPGPAYGYTF. The CDR3 DNA sequence: TGTGCCAGCAGCCCCGGACCGGCCTATGGCTACACCTTC.

A remark on this clonotype: This may be a read error, as it is one base from a much larger clone. This chain connects TRBV2 to TRBJ1-2, with TRBD1 as a possible D gene (6 bases). Germline assignment: CDR1 SNHLY and CDR2 FYNNEI. The CDR3 contains 14 residues. CDR3 DNA sequence: TGTGCCAGCAGTGATATGGGGGGGCCGTGGGGCTACAACTTC. Translated, it gives CASSDMGGPWGYNF.